Following are 13 T cell receptor beta chains from one sample sequenced in a study of T cell changes during pregnancy in multiple sclerosis. Produced via immunoSEQ multiplex PCR; TCRdb's table is partial and in-frame only. Here the sample spans approximately 35,000 clones, roughly 89% being singletons. The specimen comprised CD4+ T cells from peripheral blood mononuclear cells, sampled after pregnancy. Receptors originate from a female donor in good health, enrolled as a control in a pregnancy study.

The V call is TRBV9, the J call TRBJ1-4; 11 bases align to TRBD1. The germline gives CDR1 SGDLS, CDR2 YYNGEE. V lost 3 bases to trimming and J lost 7 bases; unmatched junction nucleotides: 5. The CDR3 has 15 amino acids. Written as DNA, the CDR3 is TGTGCCAGCAGCGGAAGGGACAGGGGGGGTGAAAAACTGTTTTTT. Encoded protein: CASSGRDRGGEKLFF.

Turning to this clone: Other DNA sequences in the sample encode the same CDR3. Here the CDR3 DNA reads TGCAGTGCCCCCTTCCAAGAGACCCAGTACTTC. It yields the protein CSAPFQETQYF. The chain carries TRBV20-1 and TRBJ2-5, with no clear D. V was cut by 6 bases and J by 1 base, with 6 bases left in between. CDR1 is DFQATT and CDR2 is SNEGSKA in the germline V gene (reference sequence). This CDR3 contains 11 residues.

J is TRBJ2-1 and V is TRBV5-1, with TRBD2 identical over 9 bases. Trimming removed 0 bases from V and 3 bases from J; junction bases left unmatched: 7. Germline CDR1 reads SGHRS; CDR2 reads YFSETQ. The CDR3 extends over 17 amino acids. CDR3 sequence reads: CASSLGLAGTSYNEQFF. CDR3 nucleotides: TGCGCCAGCAGCTTGGGCCTAGCGGGGACAAGCTACAATGAGCAGTTCTTC. The variable domain in full, completed from reference TRBV5-1 and TRBJ2-1, reads KAGVTQTPRYLIKTRGQQVTLSCSPISGHRSVSWYQQTPGQGLQFLFEYFSETQRNKGNFPGRFSGRQFSNSRSEMNVSTLELGDSALYLCASSLGLAGTSYNEQFFGPGTRLTVL.

V usage is TRBV7-2 and J usage is TRBJ1-2; 7 bases align to TRBD1. After removal of 0 bases from V and 2 bases from J, the junction contained 3 bases not matched to a gene. The CDR3 has 15 amino acids. The germline V gene encodes CDR1 SGHTA and CDR2 FQGNSA. CDR3 loop: CASSLASGGNYGYTF. Here the CDR3 DNA reads TGTGCCAGCAGCTTAGCCTCAGGGGGGAACTATGGCTACACCTTC. Drawing the rest from reference TRBV7-2 and TRBJ1-2, the complete variable domain is GAGVSQSPSNKVTEKGKDVELRCDPISGHTALYWYRQSLGQGLEFLIYFQGNSAPDKSGLPSDRFSAERTGGSVSTLTIQRTQQEDSAVYLCASSLASGGNYGYTFGSGTRLTVV.

The chain carries TRBV5-1 and TRBJ1-2; D perhaps matches TRBD1 (5 bases). The V end lost 0 bases, the J end lost 8 bases, and 11 bases lay between the germline ends. The CDR3 is 13 amino acids. CDR1 is SGHRS, CDR2 YFSETQ, per germline. CDR3 DNA sequence: TGCGCCAGCAGCTTGGACGGGGGAGGGGGCTACACCTTC. This sequence encodes CASSLDGGGGYTF.

In regard to this clone: Within the sample, other DNA sequences also encode this same CDR3. The chain is built from TRBV30 and TRBJ2-3, with 9 bases fitting TRBD2. The germline V gene has CDR1 GTSNPN and CDR2 SVGIG (reference sequence). J was trimmed by 1 base and V by 0 bases; bases with no gene match: 5. The CDR3 consists of 16 residues. The CDR3 loop reads CAWSVRREGGTDTQYF. The CDR3, as DNA: TGTGCCTGGAGTGTACGGCGGGAGGGGGGCACAGATACGCAGTATTTT.

The rearrangement links TRBV6-4 to TRBJ2-1, with D possibly TRBD2 on 6 matching bases. The V end was cut by 3 bases, the J end by 0 bases, with 9 bases between. The length of the CDR3 is 15 residues. Germline loops: CDR1 MRHNA, CDR2 SNTAGT. CDR3 bases: TGTGCCAGCAGTGAAGGAGCGGGCTCCTACAATGAGCAGTTCTTC. Translated: CASSEGAGSYNEQFF.

J is TRBJ1-1 and V is TRBV28; TRBD1 matches at 10 bases. Germline-derived CDR1 and CDR2 are MDHEN and SYDVKM. This CDR3 is built from 14 residues. V lost 4 bases and J lost 6; bases outside the gene matches: 5. The CDR3 DNA reads as TGTGCCAGCAGTTCTTCTGACAGGGGGCCTGAAGCTTTCTTT. Its protein is CASSSSDRGPEAFF.

The V call is TRBV7-9, the J call TRBJ2-7; D call uncertain. This CDR3 is 14 amino acids long. Trimming pared 3 bases from V and 4 bases from J, leaving 13 bases between. The germline CDR1 and CDR2 sequences are SEHNR and FQNEAQ (reference sequence). The CDR3 nucleotides are TGTGCCAGCAGCTTCTTACGCGACTCATACGAGCAGTACTTC. Amino acid sequence: CASSFLRDSYEQYF. The full variable domain, rest sourced from reference TRBV7-9 and TRBJ2-7, is DTGVSQNPRHKITKRGQNVTFRCDPISEHNRLYWYRQTLGQGPEFLTYFQNEAQLEKSRLLSDRFSAERPKGSFSTLEIQRTEQGDSAMYLCASSFLRDSYEQYFGPGTRLTVT.

The chain carries TRBV21-1 and TRBJ2-7; the table's D call, TRBD2, has no DNA check behind it. TRBV21-1 is an annotated pseudogene. The CDR3 is made up of 17 amino acids. The CDR3 reads CASSKWETSGEGYEQYF. CDR3 DNA sequence: TGTGCCAGCAGCAAATGGGAGACTAGCGGGGAGGGTTACGAGCAGTACTTC.

Written as DNA, the CDR3 is TGTGCCAGCAGTGCACAGGGGGCGCGAAATCAGCCCCAGCATTTT. Translated: CASSAQGARNQPQHF. The chain links TRBV27 to TRBJ1-5; 9 positions match TRBD1. CDR1 is MNHEY, CDR2 SMNVEV, per germline (reference sequence). The CDR3 sequence is 15 residues long. The trim removed 5 bases at V and 4 bases at J, leaving 6 bases unmatched.

J is TRBJ2-3 and V is TRBV19; TRBD2 agrees at 11 bases. Trimming at V came to 3 bases and at J to 5 bases, leaving 7 bases not matched to a gene. Per the germline V gene, CDR1 is LNHDA and CDR2 is SQIVND (reference sequence). The CDR3 extends over 16 amino acids. The CDR3 coding sequence is TGTGCCAGTAGTATTCGACTAGCGGGATTCGTAGATACGCAGTATTTT. Translated: CASSIRLAGFVDTQYF.

The chain couples TRBV5-1 to TRBJ1-1; no reliable D call. Trimming shortened V by 0 bases and J by 0 bases, and 12 bases separated the two germline ends. Per germline, CDR1 SGHRS and CDR2 YFSETQ. The CDR3 sequence is 16 residues long. The CDR3, as DNA: TGCGCCAGCAGCTTGGGGTCCCCAAGCCTGAACACTGAAGCTTTCTTT. This sequence encodes CASSLGSPSLNTEAFF. The variable domain in full, with the rest retrieved from reference TRBV5-1 and TRBJ1-1, is KAGVTQTPRYLIKTRGQQVTLSCSPISGHRSVSWYQQTPGQGLQFLFEYFSETQRNKGNFPGRFSGRQFSNSRSEMNVSTLELGDSALYLCASSLGSPSLNTEAFFGQGTRLTVV.